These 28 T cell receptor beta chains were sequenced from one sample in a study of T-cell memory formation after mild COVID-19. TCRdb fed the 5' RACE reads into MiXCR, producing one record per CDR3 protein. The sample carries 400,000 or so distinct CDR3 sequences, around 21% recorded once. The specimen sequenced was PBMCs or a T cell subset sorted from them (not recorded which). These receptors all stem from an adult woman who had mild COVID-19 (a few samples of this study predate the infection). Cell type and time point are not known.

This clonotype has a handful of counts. The CDR3 nucleotides are TGTGCCAGCAGTTACAACCCCTGGGCTAGCGGGGGGGCCCGCACAGATACGCAGTATTTT. As protein: CASSYNPWASGGARTDTQYF. The V and J genes are TRBV6-5 and TRBJ2-3; 12 bases align to TRBD2. Per the germline V gene, CDR1 is MNHEY and CDR2 is SVGAGI. The length of the CDR3 is 20 residues. The V segment lost 2 bases and the J segment 1 base; nucleotides outside the gene matches: 13.

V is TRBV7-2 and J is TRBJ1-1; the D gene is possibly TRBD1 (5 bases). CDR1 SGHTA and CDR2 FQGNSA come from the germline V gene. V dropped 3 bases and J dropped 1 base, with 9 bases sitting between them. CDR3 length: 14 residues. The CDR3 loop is CASSFRDPNTEAFF. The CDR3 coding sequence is TGTGCCAGCAGCTTCAGGGACCCGAACACTGAAGCTTTCTTT.

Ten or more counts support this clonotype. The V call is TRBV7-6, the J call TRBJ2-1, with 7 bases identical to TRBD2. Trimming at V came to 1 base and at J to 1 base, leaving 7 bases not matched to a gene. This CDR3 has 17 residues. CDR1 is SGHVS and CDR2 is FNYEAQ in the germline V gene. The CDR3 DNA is TGTGCCAGCAGCTTAGGGACTAGAACGGCATCCTACAATGAGCAGTTCTTC. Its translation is CASSLGTRTASYNEQFF.

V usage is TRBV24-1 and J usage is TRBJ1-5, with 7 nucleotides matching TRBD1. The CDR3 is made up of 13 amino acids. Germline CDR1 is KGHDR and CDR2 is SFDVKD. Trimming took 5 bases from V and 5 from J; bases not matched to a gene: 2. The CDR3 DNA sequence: TGTGCCACCAGTGGGGGACAGTATCAGCCCCAGCATTTT. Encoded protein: CATSGGQYQPQHF.

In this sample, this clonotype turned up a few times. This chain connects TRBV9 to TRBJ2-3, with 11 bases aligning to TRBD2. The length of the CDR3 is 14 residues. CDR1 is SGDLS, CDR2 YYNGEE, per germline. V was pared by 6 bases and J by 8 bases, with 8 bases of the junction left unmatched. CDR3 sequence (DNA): TGTGCCAGCACCCTGCAAGGGACTAGCGGTACGCAGTATTTT. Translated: CASTLQGTSGTQYF. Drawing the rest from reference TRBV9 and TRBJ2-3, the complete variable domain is DSGVTQTPKHLITATGQRVTLRCSPRSGDLSVYWYQQSLDQGLQFLIQYYNGEERAKGNILERFSAQQFPDLHSELNLSSLELGDSALYFCASTLQGTSGTQYFGPGTRLTVL.

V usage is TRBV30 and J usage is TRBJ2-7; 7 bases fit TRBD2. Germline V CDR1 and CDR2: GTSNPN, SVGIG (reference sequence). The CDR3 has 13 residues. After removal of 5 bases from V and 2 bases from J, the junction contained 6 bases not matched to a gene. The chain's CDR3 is CAWGPTSAYEQYF. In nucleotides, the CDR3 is TGTGCCTGGGGTCCAACTAGCGCCTACGAGCAGTACTTC. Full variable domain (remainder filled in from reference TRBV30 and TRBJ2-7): SQTIHQWPATLVQPVGSPLSLECTVEGTSNPNLYWYRQAAGRGLQLLFYSVGIGQISSEVPQNLSASRPQDRQFILSSKKLLLSDSGFYLCAWGPTSAYEQYFGPGTRLTVT.

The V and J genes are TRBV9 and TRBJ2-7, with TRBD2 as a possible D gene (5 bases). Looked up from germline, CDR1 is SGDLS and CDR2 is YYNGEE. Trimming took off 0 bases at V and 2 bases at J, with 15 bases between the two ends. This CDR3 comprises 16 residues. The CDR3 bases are TGTGCCAGCAGCGTAGATTCCAGGTCCGGGGCCTACGAGCAGTACTTC. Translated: CASSVDSRSGAYEQYF.

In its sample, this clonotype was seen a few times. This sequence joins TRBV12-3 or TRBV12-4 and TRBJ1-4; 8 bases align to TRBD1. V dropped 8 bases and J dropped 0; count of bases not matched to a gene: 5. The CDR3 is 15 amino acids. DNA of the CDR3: TGTGCCAGCCGACAGGGGAGGGCAACTAATGAAAAACTGTTTTTT. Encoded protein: CASRQGRATNEKLFF.

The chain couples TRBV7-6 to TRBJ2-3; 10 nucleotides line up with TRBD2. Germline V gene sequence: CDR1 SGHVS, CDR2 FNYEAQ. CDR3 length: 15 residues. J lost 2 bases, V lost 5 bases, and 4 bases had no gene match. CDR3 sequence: CASSQRGGTTDTQYF. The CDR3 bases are TGTGCCAGCAGCCAGCGGGGGGGAACCACAGATACGCAGTATTTT.

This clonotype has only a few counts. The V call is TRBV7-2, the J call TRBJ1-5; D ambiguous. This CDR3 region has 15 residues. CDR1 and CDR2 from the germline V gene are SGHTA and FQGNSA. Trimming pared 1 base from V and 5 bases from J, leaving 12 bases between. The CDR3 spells CASSLGGGAYQPQHF. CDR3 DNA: TGTGCCAGCAGCTTAGGTGGTGGTGCATATCAGCCCCAGCATTTT.

CDR3 coding DNA: TGTGCCAGCAGCCAAGATACAGGGGGCGGCTACGAGCAGTACTTC. Encoded protein: CASSQDTGGGYEQYF. The chain uses TRBV4-2 and TRBJ2-7; 9 nucleotides agree with TRBD1. CDR1 is LGHNA, CDR2 YNFKEQ, per germline. Germline trimming cut 0 bases from V and 3 bases from J; bases unmatched to any gene: 3. The CDR3 consists of 15 residues.

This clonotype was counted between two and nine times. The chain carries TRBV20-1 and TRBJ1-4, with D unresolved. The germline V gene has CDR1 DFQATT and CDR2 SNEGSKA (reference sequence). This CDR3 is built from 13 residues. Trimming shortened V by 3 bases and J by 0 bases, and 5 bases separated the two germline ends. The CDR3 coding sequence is TGCAGTGCTAGCGGAGCAACTAATGAAAAACTGTTTTTT. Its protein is CSASGATNEKLFF.

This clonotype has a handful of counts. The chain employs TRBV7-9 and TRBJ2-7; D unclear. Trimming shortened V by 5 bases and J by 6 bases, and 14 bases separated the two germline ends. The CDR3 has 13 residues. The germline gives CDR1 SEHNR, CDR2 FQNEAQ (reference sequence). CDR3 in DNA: TGTGCCAGCAGCCCCAAGGGTCCAGGCGAGCAGTACTTC. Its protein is CASSPKGPGEQYF.

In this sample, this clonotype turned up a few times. CDR3 DNA: TGTGCCAGCAGCTTGGCAATTTCCAGCGGGGGTAGGTACGAGCAGTACTTC. Translated: CASSLAISSGGRYEQYF. The chain carries TRBV5-6 and TRBJ2-7; TRBD2 aligns across 8 bases. The CDR3 is 17 amino acids. Unmatched junction bases numbered 12, after V lost 0 bases and J lost 4 bases. Germline CDR1 reads SGHDT; CDR2 reads YYEEEE.

CDR3: CASSLIGTGAAVSFF. The CDR3 bases are TGTGCCAGCAGCTTAATCGGGACAGGGGCCGCGGTGTCTTTCTTT. The chain has TRBV7-3 and TRBJ1-1, with 10 bases aligning to TRBD1. With V trimmed by 1 base and J by 12 bases, 11 bases remained unmatched. The germline gives CDR1 SGHTA, CDR2 FQGTGA. This CDR3 spans 15 amino acids.

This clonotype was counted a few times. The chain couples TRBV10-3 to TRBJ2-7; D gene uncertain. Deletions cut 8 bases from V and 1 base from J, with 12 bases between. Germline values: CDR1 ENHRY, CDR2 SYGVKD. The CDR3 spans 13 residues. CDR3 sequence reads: CAISTVSSYEQYF. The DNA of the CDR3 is TGTGCCATCTCTACAGTTTCGTCCTACGAGCAGTACTTC.

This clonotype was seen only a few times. The CDR3 nucleotides are TGTGCCAGCAGTTTAGGGGACAGGGTTCGAGGGGCCCAGTACTTC. The encoded protein is CASSLGDRVRGAQYF. The J gene is TRBJ2-5, the V gene TRBV12-3 or TRBV12-4, with TRBD1 identical over 9 bases. Trimming at V came to 1 base and at J to 9 bases, leaving 9 bases not matched to a gene. The CDR3 contains 15 residues.

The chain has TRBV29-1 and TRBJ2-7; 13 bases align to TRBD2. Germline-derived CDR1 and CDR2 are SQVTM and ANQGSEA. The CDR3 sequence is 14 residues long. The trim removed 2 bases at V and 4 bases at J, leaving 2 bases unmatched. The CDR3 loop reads CSVETSGRGYEQYF. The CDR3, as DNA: TGCAGCGTTGAAACTAGCGGGAGGGGATACGAGCAGTACTTC.

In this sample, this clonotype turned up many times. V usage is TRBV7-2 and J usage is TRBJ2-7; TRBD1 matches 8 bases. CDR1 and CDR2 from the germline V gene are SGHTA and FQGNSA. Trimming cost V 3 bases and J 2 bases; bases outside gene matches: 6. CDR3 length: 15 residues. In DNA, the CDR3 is TGTGCCAGCAGCTTGGACAGGGTAACAACCTACGAGCAGTACTTC. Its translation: CASSLDRVTTYEQYF.

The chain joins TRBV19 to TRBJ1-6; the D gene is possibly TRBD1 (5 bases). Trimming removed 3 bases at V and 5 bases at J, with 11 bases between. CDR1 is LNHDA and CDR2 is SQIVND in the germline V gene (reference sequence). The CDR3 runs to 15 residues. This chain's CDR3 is CASSIGGGHNSPLHF. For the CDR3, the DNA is TGTGCCAGTAGTATCGGCGGGGGTCATAATTCACCCCTCCACTTT.

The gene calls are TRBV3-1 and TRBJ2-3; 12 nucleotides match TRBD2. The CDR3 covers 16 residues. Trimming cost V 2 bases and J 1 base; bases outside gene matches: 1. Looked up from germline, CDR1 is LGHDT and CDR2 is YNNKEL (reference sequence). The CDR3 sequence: CASSQRTSGGTDTQYF. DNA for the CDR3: TGTGCCAGCAGCCAAAGGACTAGCGGGGGCACAGATACGCAGTATTTT.

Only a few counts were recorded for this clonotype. The chain's CDR3 is CASSESGSRGYTF. The DNA for the CDR3 is TGTGCCAGCAGTGAGTCCGGATCTAGGGGCTACACCTTC. This sequence joins TRBV13 and TRBJ1-2, with unresolved D. The CDR3 runs to 13 residues. The ends were cut back, 6 bases at V and 8 bases at J, with 16 bases in the middle. Germline-derived CDR1 and CDR2 are PRHDT and FYEKMQ (reference sequence).

CDR3: CASRRQSNQPQHF. CDR3 nucleotides: TGTGCCAGCAGACGACAGAGCAATCAGCCCCAGCATTTT. The chain carries TRBV6-1 and TRBJ1-5; D perhaps matches TRBD1 (5 bases). This CDR3 has 13 residues. Germline V lookup: CDR1 MNHNS, CDR2 SASEGT. Trimming took 6 bases from V and 1 from J, leaving 7 bases between them.

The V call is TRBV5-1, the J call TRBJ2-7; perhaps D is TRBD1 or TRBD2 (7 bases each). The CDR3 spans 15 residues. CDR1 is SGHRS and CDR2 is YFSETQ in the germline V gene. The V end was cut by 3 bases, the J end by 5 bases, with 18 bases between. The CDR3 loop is CASSSTGPGRDEQYF. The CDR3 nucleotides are TGCGCCAGCAGCTCGACAGGGCCGGGGAGGGACGAGCAGTACTTC.

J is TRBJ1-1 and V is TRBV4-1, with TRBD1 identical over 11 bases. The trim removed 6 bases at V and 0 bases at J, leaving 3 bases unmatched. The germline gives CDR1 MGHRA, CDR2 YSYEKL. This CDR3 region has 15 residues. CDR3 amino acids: CASRGQGVVNTEAFF. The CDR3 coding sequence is TGCGCCAGCAGGGGACAGGGGGTGGTGAACACTGAAGCTTTCTTT.

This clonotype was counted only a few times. The CDR3 DNA follows: TGTGCCAGCAGCACAACACCAAACTATGGCTACACCTTC. Translating gives CASSTTPNYGYTF. The rearrangement uses TRBV3-1 and TRBJ1-2, with D uncertain. This CDR3 is built from 13 residues. Between the trimmed V and J ends, which lost 5 bases and 2 bases, there was a span of 9 bases. Germline assignment: CDR1 LGHDT and CDR2 YNNKEL (reference sequence).

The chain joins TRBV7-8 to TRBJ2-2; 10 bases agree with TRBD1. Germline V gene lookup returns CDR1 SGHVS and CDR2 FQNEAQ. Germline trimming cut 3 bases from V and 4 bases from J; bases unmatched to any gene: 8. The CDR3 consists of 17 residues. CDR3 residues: CASSFLRQGALTGELFF. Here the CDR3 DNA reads TGTGCCAGCAGCTTCCTCCGACAGGGGGCACTCACCGGGGAGCTGTTTTTT.

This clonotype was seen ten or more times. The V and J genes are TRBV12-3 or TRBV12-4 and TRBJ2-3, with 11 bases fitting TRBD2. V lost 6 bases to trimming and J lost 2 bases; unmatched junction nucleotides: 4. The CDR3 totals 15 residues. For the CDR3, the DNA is TGTGCCAGCAGGGGGACTAGCGGCTTCACAGATACGCAGTATTTT. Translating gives CASRGTSGFTDTQYF.